Following are 5 T cell receptor beta chains from one sample sequenced in a study of blood T cell repertoires in COVID-19. The assay was immunoSEQ multiplex PCR, and TCRdb's table has in-frame clones only and misses some. The table records around 150,000 clones, about 85% of them present only once. The sample taken for sequencing was peripheral blood. Every receptor here comes from a human donor with acute or convalescent COVID-19. The donor label of this sample is uncertain.

The V gene is TRBV2, the J gene TRBJ2-3, with D possibly TRBD1 on 6 matching bases. This CDR3 contains 16 residues. Deletions cut 5 bases from V and 1 base from J, with 16 bases between. Germline V lookup: CDR1 SNHLY, CDR2 FYNNEI. The CDR3 loop reads CASSRGGWGGTDTQYF. CDR3 DNA: TGTGCCAGCAGTAGAGGGGGATGGGGCGGCACAGATACGCAGTATTTT.

The chain uses TRBV10-3 and TRBJ1-5; weak D call: TRBD1 (6 bases). The CDR3 contains 18 residues. The V gene's germline CDR1 is ENHRY and CDR2 SYGVKD. Trimming shortened V by 3 bases and J by 4 bases, and 22 bases separated the two germline ends. CDR3 coding DNA: TGTGCCATCAGTGAAGGGAGGGGGAAGAATTCCGGGAATCAGCCCCAGCATTTT. This translates into CAISEGRGKNSGNQPQHF.

The V call is TRBV19, the J call TRBJ1-2; no reliable D call. The CDR3 is 15 amino acids. V lost 1 base and J 2 bases, leaving 11 bases between the germline ends. Germline CDR1 is LNHDA and CDR2 is SQIVND (reference sequence). As DNA, the CDR3 is TGTGCCAGTAGTATAGGAGGGTTTCCCAACTATGGCTACACCTTC. Translated: CASSIGGFPNYGYTF.

The chain is built from TRBV5-1 and TRBJ1-1, with D possibly being TRBD1 (5 bases). Germline assignment: CDR1 SGHRS and CDR2 YFSETQ. This CDR3 spans 13 amino acids. The V end lost 7 bases, the J end lost 4 bases, and 14 bases lay between the germline ends. The CDR3 sequence is CASFGTGRTEAFF. CDR3 bases: TGCGCCAGCTTCGGAACAGGTCGCACTGAAGCTTTCTTT.

The table lists this clone with a few counts. The rearrangement uses TRBV7-9 and TRBJ2-7; D unresolved. Germline values: CDR1 SEHNR, CDR2 FQNEAQ (reference sequence). V was trimmed by 4 bases and J by 4 bases, leaving 5 bases between them. The CDR3 has 11 amino acids. The CDR3 sequence is CASSSRYEQYF. The CDR3 DNA reads as TGTGCCAGCAGCTCACGGTACGAGCAGTACTTC.